This section outlines one T cell receptor (beta chain) sequence together with its context. Its antigen is undetermined. This sample was taken from a study of cytomegalovirus exposure and HLA in healthy donors. Vbeta (60) and Jbeta (13) primers were used in the PCR. Libraries were prepared by immunoSEQ multiplex PCR; TCRdb keeps only in-frame clonotypes and omits some of them. Of fewer than 45,000 clones in the sample, approximately 70% were seen once. Germline V gives CDR1 MNHNY, CDR2 SVGAGI (reference sequence). Trimming took off 1 base at V and 1 base at J, with 8 bases between the two ends. This CDR3 region has 14 residues. Findings of the study overall: When a later analysis compared HLA-associated TCR beta chains with equally common others, the HLA-associated chains turned out to be more clonally expanded and to have lower generation probabilities. A later analysis reportedly identified an Asian-associated ancestry cluster as carrying fewer N-insertions than the roughly 670-donor mean. Investigators reported approximately 150 TCR beta chains as tied to cytomegalovirus.

The chain carries TRBV6-6 and TRBJ2-7, with D possibly being TRBD1 (6 bases). Sequences were obtained from PBMCs. The TCR originated in a man in his forties in good health and CMV-seronegative. CDR3 sequence: CASSYFGQSYEQYF. The CDR3 DNA reads as TGTGCCAGCAGTTACTTCGGACAGTCCTACGAGCAGTACTTC.